The 18 T cell receptor beta chains presented below share a single source sample, sequenced in a study of T-cell reconstitution after alpha-beta-depleted transplantation in children. For TCRbeta, the library was prepared with unique molecular identifiers. MiXCR was run by TCRdb on the PCR reads, yielding one entry per CDR3 protein. The repertoire holds about 58,000 distinct CDR3 sequences, with 44% as singletons. Sequencing used PBMCs, mostly from graft donor cells, obtained 360 days after TCRalphabeta/CD19-depleted stem cell transplant. Receptor source: a male patient aged 10 to 17 who had a stem cell transplant for acute lymphoblastic leukemia, so the T cells may come from the graft donor.

The chain employs TRBV12-3 or TRBV12-4 and TRBJ2-2; D is unresolved. V was clipped by 5 bases and J by 7 bases, with 8 bases between them. The length of the CDR3 is 12 residues. CDR3 nucleotide sequence: TGTGCCAGCAGTCTGGGGTTCGGGGAGCTGTTTTTT. Translating gives CASSLGFGELFF.

The V gene is TRBV11-3, the J gene TRBJ2-7; 12 bases align to TRBD1. The CDR3 runs to 23 residues. Trimming at V came to 1 base and at J to 3 bases, leaving 25 bases not matched to a gene. Germline V gene sequence: CDR1 SGHNT, CDR2 YENEEA. CDR3: CASSLVDPRRDRGRRAVGYEQYF. The DNA of the CDR3 is TGTGCCAGCAGCTTAGTGGACCCTCGCCGGGACAGGGGGCGCAGGGCGGTGGGCTACGAGCAGTACTTC. The entire variable domain, with the rest obtained from reference TRBV11-3 and TRBJ2-7, is as follows: EAGVVQSPRYKIIEKKQPVAFWCNPISGHNTLYWYLQNLGQGPELLIRYENEEAVDDSQLPKDRFSAERLKGVDSTLKIQPAELGDSAVYLCASSLVDPRRDRGRRAVGYEQYFGPGTRLTVT.

In its sample, this clonotype was seen a few times. It is likely a read error, because the conserved phenylalanine at the end of the CDR3 is missing. This chain links TRBV20-1 with TRBJ2-2; possibly TRBD2 for D (6 bases). Germline values: CDR1 DFQATT, CDR2 SNEGSKA (reference sequence). The CDR3 is 14 amino acids. Trimming stripped 3 bases from V and 2 bases from J, with 10 bases between. The CDR3 sequence: CSASLAGNTGELFS. The DNA for the CDR3 is TGCAGTGCTAGCCTGGCGGGAAACACCGGGGAGCTGTTTTCC.

The chain couples TRBV20-1 to TRBJ2-1, with 9 bases identical to TRBD1. This CDR3 region has 14 residues. Germline CDR1 reads DFQATT; CDR2 reads SNEGSKA (reference sequence). J was trimmed by 1 base and V by 6 bases; bases with no gene match: 4. In DNA form, the CDR3 reads TGCAGTGCGCGACAGGGGGGGTCCTACAATGAGCAGTTCTTC. Translation gives CSARQGGSYNEQFF.

CDR3 in DNA: TGTGCCAGCAGCGTAGCGGGGGTCACAGATACGCAGTATTTT. Translating it yields CASSVAGVTDTQYF. The V and J genes are TRBV9 and TRBJ2-3; maybe TRBD2 (6 bases). The CDR3 covers 14 residues. CDR1 and CDR2 from the germline V gene are SGDLS and YYNGEE. V shed 0 bases and J shed 2 bases, with 7 bases lying between them.

This chain uses TRBV10-3 with TRBJ1-2; TRBD1 aligns across 8 bases. The CDR3 consists of 13 residues. The V gene's germline CDR1 is ENHRY and CDR2 SYGVKD. J lost 5 bases, V lost 7 bases, and 6 bases had no gene match. CDR3 nucleotide sequence: TGTGCCATCACCCTGGACAGGGCGTATGGCTACACCTTC. Residues: CAITLDRAYGYTF.

V is TRBV6-5 and J is TRBJ1-5, with D hard to call. CDR3 size: 14 residues. The V end lost 2 bases, the J end lost 0 bases, and 5 bases lay between the germline ends. Looked up from germline, CDR1 is MNHEY and CDR2 is SVGAGI. The CDR3 region is CASSYPYSNQPQHF. The DNA of the CDR3 is TGTGCCAGCAGTTACCCCTATAGCAATCAGCCCCAGCATTTT.

This clonotype came up a few times. The rearrangement links TRBV5-1 to TRBJ2-2; D is unresolved. Germline assignment: CDR1 SGHRS and CDR2 YFSETQ. Deletions cut 5 bases from V and 0 bases from J, with 11 bases between. This CDR3 has 15 residues. The CDR3 DNA sequence: TGCGCCAGCAGACGGATCCTAGCGAACACCGGGGAGCTGTTTTTT. It specifies CASRRILANTGELFF. Full variable domain (rest looked up from reference TRBV5-1 and TRBJ2-2): KAGVTQTPRYLIKTRGQQVTLSCSPISGHRSVSWYQQTPGQGLQFLFEYFSETQRNKGNFPGRFSGRQFSNSRSEMNVSTLELGDSALYLCASRRILANTGELFFGEGSRLTVL.

The gene calls are TRBV5-1 and TRBJ2-4; D could derive from TRBD1 or TRBD2 (5 bases each). The ends were cut back, 1 base at V and 10 bases at J, with 18 bases in the middle. Germline loops: CDR1 SGHRS, CDR2 YFSETQ. The CDR3 consists of 15 residues. This CDR3 reads CASSLNRDRNKIQYF. CDR3 sequence (DNA): TGCGCCAGCAGCTTGAACCGGGACCGCAATAAAATTCAGTACTTC.

J is TRBJ2-1 and V is TRBV12-3 or TRBV12-4; D is uncertain. V was pared by 3 bases and J by 7 bases, with 7 bases between. The CDR3 covers 12 residues. This chain's CDR3 is CASSFNGNEQFF. In nucleotides, the CDR3 is TGTGCCAGCAGTTTTAATGGAAATGAGCAGTTCTTC.

This chain joins TRBV3-1 and TRBJ2-2, with D possibly TRBD1 on 6 matching bases. Trimming pared 3 bases from V and 3 bases from J, leaving 11 bases between. CDR1 is LGHDT, CDR2 YNNKEL, per germline (reference sequence). The CDR3 extends over 15 amino acids. CDR3 protein: CASSQADRHTGELFF. The CDR3, as DNA: TGTGCCAGCAGCCAGGCTGACAGGCACACCGGGGAGCTGTTTTTT.

The chain joins TRBV25-1 to TRBJ2-2; TRBD1 might be the D (6 bases). The CDR3 extends over 14 amino acids. Germline-derived CDR1 and CDR2 are MGHDK and SYGVNS. Trimming removed 2 bases at V and 2 bases at J, with 6 bases between. CDR3 sequence: CASSEGGNTGELFF. The CDR3, as DNA: TGTGCCAGCAGTGAAGGGGGCAACACCGGGGAGCTGTTTTTT.

The gene calls are TRBV28 and TRBJ2-1, with D perhaps matching TRBD2 (6 bases). The germline V gene encodes CDR1 MDHEN and CDR2 SYDVKM. CDR3 size: 15 residues. V lost 6 bases and J lost 2, with 14 bases in between. CDR3 nucleotide sequence: TGTGCCAGCAGACCACTAGCTGTAACCTACAATGAGCAGTTCTTC. Translation gives CASRPLAVTYNEQFF.

This sequence joins TRBV29-1 and TRBJ2-1, with TRBD1 matching over 11 bases. The CDR3 contains 14 residues. The germline gives CDR1 SQVTM, CDR2 ANQGSEA. With V trimmed by 7 bases and J by 3 bases, 5 bases remained unmatched. The CDR3 region is CSAPDRGLYNEQFF. The CDR3 DNA reads as TGCAGCGCCCCGGACAGGGGGCTCTACAATGAGCAGTTCTTC.

This clonotype turned up a few times. The CDR3 nucleotides read TGCGCCAGCACTTGGAAGGATCCTAACTTCTACGAGCAGTACTTC. Translating gives CASTWKDPNFYEQYF. This chain joins TRBV5-1 and TRBJ2-7; D is unresolved. The germline V gene has CDR1 SGHRS and CDR2 YFSETQ. Trimming cost V 6 bases and J 3 bases, with 19 bases left between them. The CDR3 contains 15 residues.

The chain carries TRBV27 and TRBJ2-7; 7 positions agree with TRBD1. The V gene's germline CDR1 is MNHEY and CDR2 SMNVEV (reference sequence). There are 15 residues in the CDR3. The V gene end was trimmed by 3 bases and the J gene end by 2 bases; junction bases not matched to a gene: 7. The CDR3 DNA follows: TGTGCCAGCAGTTTTATAGGGGGCTTGGCCTACGAGCAGTACTTC. It is translated as CASSFIGGLAYEQYF.

There are a few counts of this clonotype. The chain carries TRBV2 and TRBJ2-5; 8 bases are a match to TRBD2. CDR3 length: 15 residues. V was clipped by 3 bases and J by 4 bases; unmatched bases: 7. The germline V gene has CDR1 SNHLY and CDR2 FYNNEI. CDR3 nucleotide sequence: TGTGCCAGCAGTGATGTAATAGCGGGGCTAGAGACCCAGTACTTC. Its translation is CASSDVIAGLETQYF. Full variable domain (outside the CDR3, taken from reference TRBV2 and TRBJ2-5): EPEVTQTPSHQVTQMGQEVILRCVPISNHLYFYWYRQILGQKVEFLVSFYNNEISEKSEIFDDQFSVERPDGSNFTLKIRSTKLEDSAMYFCASSDVIAGLETQYFGPGTRLLVL.

The chain recombines TRBV5-1 with TRBJ2-3, with a weak D call TRBD1 (6 bases). This CDR3 contains 16 residues. CDR1 is SGHRS, CDR2 YFSETQ, per germline. Deletions cut 4 bases from V and 4 bases from J, with 19 bases between. The CDR3 region is CASSPSSDRLADTQYF. DNA for the CDR3: TGCGCCAGCAGCCCTTCAAGCGACAGGCTGGCAGATACGCAGTATTTT.